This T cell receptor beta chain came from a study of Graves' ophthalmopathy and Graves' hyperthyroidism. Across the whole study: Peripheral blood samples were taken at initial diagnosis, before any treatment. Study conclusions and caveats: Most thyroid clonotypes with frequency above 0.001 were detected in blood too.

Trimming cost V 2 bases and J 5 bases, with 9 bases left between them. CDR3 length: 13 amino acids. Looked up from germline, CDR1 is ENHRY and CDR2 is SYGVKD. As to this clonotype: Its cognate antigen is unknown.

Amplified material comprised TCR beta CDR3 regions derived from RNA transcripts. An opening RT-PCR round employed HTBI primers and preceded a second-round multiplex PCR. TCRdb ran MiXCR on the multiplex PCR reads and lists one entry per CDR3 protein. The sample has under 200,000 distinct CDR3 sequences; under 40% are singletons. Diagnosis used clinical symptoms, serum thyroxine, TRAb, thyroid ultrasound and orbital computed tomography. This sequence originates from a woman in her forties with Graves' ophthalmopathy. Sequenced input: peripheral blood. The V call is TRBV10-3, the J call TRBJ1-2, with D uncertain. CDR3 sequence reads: CAISEHSEYGYTF. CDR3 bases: TGTGCCATCAGTGAGCACAGCGAATATGGCTACACCTTC.